This T cell receptor (beta chain) appears in the sequencing data of a study of cytomegalovirus exposure and HLA in healthy donors. Study findings and constraints: In vitro confirmation showed three CMV-associated chains to be CMV antigen specific. Rare TCR sequences dominated, though some public TCRs recurred in many donors.

TCRdb keeps only in-frame clones here, not all; method: immunoSEQ multiplex PCR. The sample consists of approximately 88,000 clones, approximately 96% of them appearing once. Concerning this clone: What it binds is unknown.

The sample comprised PBMCs. The source is a woman aged 18-29 years in good health and CMV-seronegative.

The CDR3 DNA follows: TGTGCCAGTTCGACAGGGGTGACGCGTGACACTGAAGCTTTCTTT. This translates into CASSTGVTRDTEAFF. The chain carries TRBV6-6 and TRBJ1-1, with 8 bases that match TRBD1. V shed 9 bases and J 3 bases; nucleotides not matched to a gene: 12. The CDR3 runs to 15 residues. In germline, CDR1 is MNHNY, CDR2 SVGAGI (reference sequence).